This T cell receptor beta chain comes out of a study of T cells expressing NK-cell markers. Turning to the study itself: HCMV seropositivity characterized most of the eight sequenced donors, and seronegativity one.

5'RACE template switching with UMIs generated TCR beta cDNA. Using the 5' RACE reads, TCRdb records one entry per CDR3 protein without DNA. This repertoire comprises 300,000 to 500,000 distinct CDR3 sequences; its ten largest clones make up over 8.5%. Broader study findings: Dominant NKG2C+ clonotypes in about 6 donors made up about 1.0-8% of CD8+ T cells. Questions lingered over whether expanded NKG2C+ T cell clones were HCMV-specific.

The CDR3 runs 12 residues. CDR1 is SGHAT, CDR2 FQNNGV, per germline. In regard to this clonotype: The antigen is undetermined.

The origin of this receptor is a woman between 45 and 60 years old in good health. The sequenced sample consisted of blood T cells: a sorted CD56 or NKG2C T cell subset, CD4+ or CD8+ T cells, or bulk PBMC T cells (not recorded which). V usage is TRBV11-2 and J usage is TRBJ1-1; TCRdb gives TRBD1 as the D gene, but with no DNA this cannot be confirmed. The CDR3 region is CASSPSGQGAFF.